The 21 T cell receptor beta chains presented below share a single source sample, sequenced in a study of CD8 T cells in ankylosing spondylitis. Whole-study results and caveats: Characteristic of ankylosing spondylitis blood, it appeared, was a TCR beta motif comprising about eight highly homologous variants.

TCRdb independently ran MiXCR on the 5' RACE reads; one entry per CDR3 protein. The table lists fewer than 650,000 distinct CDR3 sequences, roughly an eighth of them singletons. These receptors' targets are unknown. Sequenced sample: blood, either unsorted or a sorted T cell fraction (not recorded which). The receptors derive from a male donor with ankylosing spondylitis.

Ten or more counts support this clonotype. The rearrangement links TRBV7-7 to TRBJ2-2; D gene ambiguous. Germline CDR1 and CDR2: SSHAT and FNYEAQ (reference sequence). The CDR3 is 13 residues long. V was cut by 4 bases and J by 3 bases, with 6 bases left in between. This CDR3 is CASSYDDTGELFF. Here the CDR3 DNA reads TGTGCCAGCAGCTACGATGACACCGGGGAGCTGTTTTTT.

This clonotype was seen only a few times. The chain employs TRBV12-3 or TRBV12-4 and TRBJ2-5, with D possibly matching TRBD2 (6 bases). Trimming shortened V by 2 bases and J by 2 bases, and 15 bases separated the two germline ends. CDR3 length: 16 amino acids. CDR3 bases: TGTGCCAGCAGTTTATATCCGGGAGTGGGACAAGAGACCCAGTACTTC. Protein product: CASSLYPGVGQETQYF.

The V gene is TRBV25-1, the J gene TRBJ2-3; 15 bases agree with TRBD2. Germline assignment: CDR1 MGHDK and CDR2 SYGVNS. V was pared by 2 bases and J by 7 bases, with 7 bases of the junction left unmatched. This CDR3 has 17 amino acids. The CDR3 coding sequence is TGTGCCAGCAGTGAACCGGGACTAGCGGGAGGAGGAAATACGCAGTATTTT. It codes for CASSEPGLAGGGNTQYF.

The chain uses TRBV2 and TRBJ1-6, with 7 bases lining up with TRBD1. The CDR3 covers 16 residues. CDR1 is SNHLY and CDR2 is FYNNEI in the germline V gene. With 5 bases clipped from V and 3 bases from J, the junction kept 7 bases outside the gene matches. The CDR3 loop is CASSYNRDSYNSPLHF. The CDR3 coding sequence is TGTGCCAGCAGTTACAACCGGGACAGCTATAATTCACCCCTCCACTTT. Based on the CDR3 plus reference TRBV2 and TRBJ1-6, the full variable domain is EPEVTQTPSHQVTQMGQEVILRCVPISNHLYFYWYRQILGQKVEFLVSFYNNEISEKSEIFDDQFSVERPDGSNFTLKIRSTKLEDSAMYFCASSYNRDSYNSPLHFGNGTRLTVT.

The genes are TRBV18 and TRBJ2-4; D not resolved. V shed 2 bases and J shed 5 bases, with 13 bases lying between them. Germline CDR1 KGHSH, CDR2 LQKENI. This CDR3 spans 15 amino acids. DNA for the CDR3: TGTGCCAGCTCACCAAGACCTGAGGTACAAAACATTCAGTACTTC. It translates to CASSPRPEVQNIQYF.

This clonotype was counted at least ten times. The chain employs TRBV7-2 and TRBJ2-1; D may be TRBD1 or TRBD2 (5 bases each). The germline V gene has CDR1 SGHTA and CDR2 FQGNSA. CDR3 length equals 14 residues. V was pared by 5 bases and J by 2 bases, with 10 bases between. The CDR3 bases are TGTGCCAGCAGCAGACGGGGCCCCTACAATGAGCAGTTCTTC. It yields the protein CASSRRGPYNEQFF.

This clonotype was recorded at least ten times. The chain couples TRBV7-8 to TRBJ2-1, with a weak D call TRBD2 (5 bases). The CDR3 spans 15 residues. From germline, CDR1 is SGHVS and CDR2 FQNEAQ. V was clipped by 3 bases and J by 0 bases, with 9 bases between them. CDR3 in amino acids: CASSFRSGSYNEQFF. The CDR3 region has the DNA TGTGCCAGCAGCTTCCGGAGCGGCTCCTACAATGAGCAGTTCTTC.

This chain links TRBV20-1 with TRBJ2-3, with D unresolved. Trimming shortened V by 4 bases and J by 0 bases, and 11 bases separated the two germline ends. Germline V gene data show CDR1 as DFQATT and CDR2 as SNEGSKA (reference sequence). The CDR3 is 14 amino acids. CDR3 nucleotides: TGCAGTGCTATAGGTGGTCCTAGCACAGATACGCAGTATTTT. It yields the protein CSAIGGPSTDTQYF.

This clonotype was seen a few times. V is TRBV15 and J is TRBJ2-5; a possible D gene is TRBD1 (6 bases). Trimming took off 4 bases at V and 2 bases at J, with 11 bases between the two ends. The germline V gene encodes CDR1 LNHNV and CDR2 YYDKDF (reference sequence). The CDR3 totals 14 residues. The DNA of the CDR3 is TGTGCCACCAGCACGGGACACCTACAAGAGACCCAGTACTTC. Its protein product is CATSTGHLQETQYF.

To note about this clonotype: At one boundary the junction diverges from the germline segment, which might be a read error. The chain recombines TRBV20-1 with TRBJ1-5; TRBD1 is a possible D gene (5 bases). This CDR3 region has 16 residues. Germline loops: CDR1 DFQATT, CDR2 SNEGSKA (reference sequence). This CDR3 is CCAFSRGTDSNQPQHF. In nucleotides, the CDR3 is TGCTGTGCGTTTTCCCGTGGGACGGATAGCAATCAGCCCCAGCATTTT.

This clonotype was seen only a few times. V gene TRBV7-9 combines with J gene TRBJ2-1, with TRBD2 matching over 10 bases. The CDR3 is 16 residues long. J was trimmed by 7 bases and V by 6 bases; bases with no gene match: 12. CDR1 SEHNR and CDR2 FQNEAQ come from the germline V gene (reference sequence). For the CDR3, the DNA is TGTGCCAGCAGAGGTCCTAGCGGGGGAGATGGGAATGAGCAGTTCTTC. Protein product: CASRGPSGGDGNEQFF.

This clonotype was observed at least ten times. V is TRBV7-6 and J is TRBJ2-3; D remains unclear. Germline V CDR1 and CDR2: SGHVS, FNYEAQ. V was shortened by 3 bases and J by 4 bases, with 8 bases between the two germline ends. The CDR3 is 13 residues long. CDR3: CASSLASPDTQYF. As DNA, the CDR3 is TGTGCCAGCAGCTTGGCCTCCCCAGATACGCAGTATTTT.

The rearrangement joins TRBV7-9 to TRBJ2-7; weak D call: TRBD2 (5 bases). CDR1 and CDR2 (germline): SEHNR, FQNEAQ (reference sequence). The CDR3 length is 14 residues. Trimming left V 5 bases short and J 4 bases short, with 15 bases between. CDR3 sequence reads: CASSQSGLSYEQYF. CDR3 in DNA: TGTGCCAGCAGCCAATCCGGACTTTCATACGAGCAGTACTTC.

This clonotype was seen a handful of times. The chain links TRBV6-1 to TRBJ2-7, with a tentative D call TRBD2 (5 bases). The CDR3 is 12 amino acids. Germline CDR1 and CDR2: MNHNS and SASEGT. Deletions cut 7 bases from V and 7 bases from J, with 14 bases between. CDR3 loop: CASTERIGEQYV. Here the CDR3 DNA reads TGTGCCAGCACGGAGCGGATAGGAGAGCAGTACGTC.

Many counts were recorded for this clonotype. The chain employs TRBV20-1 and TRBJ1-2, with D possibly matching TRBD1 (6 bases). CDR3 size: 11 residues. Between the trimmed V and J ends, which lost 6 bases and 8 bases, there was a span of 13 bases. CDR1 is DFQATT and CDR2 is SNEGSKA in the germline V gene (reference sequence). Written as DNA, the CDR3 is TGCAGTGCCAGCGGGGGCCCGGGCTACACCTTC. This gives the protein CSASGGPGYTF.

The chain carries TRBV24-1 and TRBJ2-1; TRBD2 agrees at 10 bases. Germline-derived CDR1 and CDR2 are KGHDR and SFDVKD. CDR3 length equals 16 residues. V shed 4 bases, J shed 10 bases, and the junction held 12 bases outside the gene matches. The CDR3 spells CATSDPGLAGAHEQFF. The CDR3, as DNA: TGTGCCACCAGTGACCCCGGTCTAGCGGGAGCCCACGAGCAGTTCTTC.

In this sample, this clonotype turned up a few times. CDR3 DNA sequence: TGTGCCAGCAGCGGAACCTCAAGGTCAGGAGGCGGCTACACCTTC. Protein sequence: CASSGTSRSGGGYTF. V and J are TRBV7-2 and TRBJ1-2; unclear D gene. Germline CDR1 is SGHTA and CDR2 is FQGNSA. CDR3 length: 15 residues. Between the trimmed V and J ends, which lost 5 bases and 8 bases, there was a span of 21 bases.

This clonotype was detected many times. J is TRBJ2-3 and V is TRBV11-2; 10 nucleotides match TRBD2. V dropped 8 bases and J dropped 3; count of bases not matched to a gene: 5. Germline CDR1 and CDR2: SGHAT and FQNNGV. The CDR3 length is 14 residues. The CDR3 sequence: CASGRTSGTDTQYF. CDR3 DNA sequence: TGTGCCAGCGGCCGGACTAGCGGAACAGATACGCAGTATTTT.

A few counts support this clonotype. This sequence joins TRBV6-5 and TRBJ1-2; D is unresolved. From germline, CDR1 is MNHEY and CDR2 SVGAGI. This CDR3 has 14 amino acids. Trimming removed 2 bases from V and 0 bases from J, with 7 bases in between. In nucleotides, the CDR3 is TGTGCCAGCAGTTACAGCGGGTCTAACTATGGCTACACCTTC. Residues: CASSYSGSNYGYTF.

CDR3 sequence reads: CASSLEIAEMGIDTQYF. CDR3 DNA: TGTGCCAGCAGCTTAGAGATAGCGGAGATGGGTATAGATACGCAGTATTTT. J is TRBJ2-3 and V is TRBV7-9; tentatively, D is TRBD2 (6 bases). Trimming pared 1 base from V and 5 bases from J, leaving 19 bases between. Germline values: CDR1 SEHNR, CDR2 FQNEAQ (reference sequence). The CDR3 contains 17 residues.

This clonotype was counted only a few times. The DNA of the CDR3 is TGCAGTGCTAGTAACAGCAACGAGCAGTACGTC. Encoded protein: CSASNSNEQYV. V is TRBV20-1 and J is TRBJ2-7; D remains unclear. CDR1 is DFQATT, CDR2 SNEGSKA, per germline (reference sequence). Trimming left V 3 bases short and J 5 bases short, with 8 bases between. The CDR3 contains 11 residues.